A selection of T cell receptor beta chains follows, all from one sample in a study of post-analysis software for immune sequencing data. TCRdb reanalysed the PCR reads using MiXCR and keeps one entry per CDR3 protein. The sample records about 200,000 distinct CDR3 sequences, 25% to 30% being singletons. The sample was blood. These receptors all stem from a girl aged 2-17 years with multiple sclerosis. CDR3s include the opening cysteine and the closing phenylalanine or tryptophan. Each record gives: J gene, CDR3 length, D gene, clone size, V gene, CDR3 DNA, CDR3 protein. D genes are given only for firm matches. Some rows mark clone size as missing; the rest say once, few, many or name a class of expanded clone.

TRBJ2-5,13,TRBD1,NA,TRBV20-1,TGCAGTGCTAAGGACAGGGGGTTAGAGACCCAGTACTTC,CSAKDRGLETQYF
TRBJ1-4,14,NA,NA,TRBV6-6,TGTGCCAGCAGTTCCAGGGTTGCGGATGAAAAACTGTTTTTT,CASSSRVADEKLFF
TRBJ2-2,16,NA,few,TRBV14,TGTGCCAGCAGCCAAGTCGAGGGGGCGAACACCGGGGAGCTGTTTTTT,CASSQVEGANTGELFF
TRBJ1-6,17,NA,few,TRBV7-2,TGTGCCAGCAGTTCCAGGGCAGGATGGACCTATAATTCACCCCTCCACTTT,CASSSRAGWTYNSPLHF
TRBJ1-2,13,NA,NA,TRBV5-1,TGCGCCAGCAGCCCGGGACTCTCTAATGGCTGCACCTTC,CASSPGLSNGCTF
TRBJ2-1,15,TRBD2,few,TRBV7-2,TGTGCCAGCAGCACCTGGACTAGCGGGAAAGAGGAGCAGTTCTTC,CASSTWTSGKEEQFF
TRBJ1-1,12,NA,NA,TRBV4-2,TGTGCCAGCAACGACAGGAACACTGAAGCTTTCTTT,CASNDRNTEAFF
TRBJ1-2,17,TRBD1,few,TRBV5-1,TGCGCCAGCAGCTCGGGACAGGGCTCTACGACTAACTATGGCTACACCTTC,CASSSGQGSTTNYGYTF
TRBJ2-1,15,NA,many,TRBV4-1,TGCGCCAGCAGCCACCCGCTGGTCCTCTACAATGAGCAGTTCTTC,CASSHPLVLYNEQFF
TRBJ1-2,13,NA,once,TRBV6-2/TRBV6-3,TGTGCCAGCAGTTACATCTGGGGAGAGGGCTACACCTTC,CASSYIWGEGYTF
TRBJ2-7,15,TRBD1,NA,TRBV6-5,TGTGCCAGCAGGGCCGACAGGGGGACCATCTACGAGCAGTACTTC,CASRADRGTIYEQYF
TRBJ2-1,15,NA,NA,TRBV2,TGTGCCAGCAATACGGGGGGCCGCTCCTACAATGAGCAGTTCTTC,CASNTGGRSYNEQFF
TRBJ1-6,14,TRBD1,few,TRBV7-9,TGTGCCAGCAGCCAAGGGACAGGGGGGTCACCCCTCCACTTT,CASSQGTGGSPLHF
TRBJ2-1,13,TRBD1,many,TRBV6-5,TGTGCCAGCAGTTATTGGACAGGGACTGAGCAGTTCTTC,CASSYWTGTEQFF
TRBJ2-7,14,TRBD1,many,TRBV29-1,TGCAGCGCTAATTCCGGGACAGGGGGCCACGAGCAGTACTTC,CSANSGTGGHEQYF
TRBJ2-7,13,NA,NA,TRBV20-1,TGCAGTGCCCGGTCTGGGACTGCCGGCGAGCAGTACTTC,CSARSGTAGEQYF
TRBJ2-7,11,NA,many,TRBV6-2/TRBV6-3,TGTGCCAGCAGTTACTCGCTGGGTCGGTACTTC,CASSYSLGRYF
TRBJ1-1,14,TRBD1,few,TRBV5-1,TGCGCCAGCAGCAGCTACAGGGGGACCACTGAAGCTTTCTTT,CASSSYRGTTEAFF
TRBJ2-5,16,TRBD2,few,TRBV20-1,TGCAGTGCTCTCCCCGGGGCTAGCGGAGACCAAGAGACCCAGTACTTC,CSALPGASGDQETQYF
TRBJ1-1,14,TRBD1,few,TRBV5-1,TGCGCCAGCAGCACGGACAGGGCGAACACTGAAGCTTTCTTT,CASSTDRANTEAFF
TRBJ2-4,15,NA,few,TRBV5-1,TGCGCCAGCAGCTTGGACTTCTCAACCAAAAACATTCAGTACTTC,CASSLDFSTKNIQYF
TRBJ2-5,13,NA,NA,TRBV18,TGTGCCAGCTCACCAAGTGTGCAAGAGACCCAGTACTTC,CASSPSVQETQYF
TRBJ1-2,13,NA,NA,TRBV10-1,TGCGCCAGCAGCCCACAGGGAGGATATGGCTACACCTTC,CASSPQGGYGYTF
TRBJ1-4,15,NA,NA,TRBV2,TGTGCCAGCAGCCTTAGCAGTAAACGCGGTGAAAAACTGTTTTTT,CASSLSSKRGEKLFF
TRBJ1-2,15,TRBD1,many,TRBV29-1,TGCAGCGTTGTCACCGGGACAGCTACTCACTATGGCTACACCTTC,CSVVTGTATHYGYTF
TRBJ2-5,14,NA,many,TRBV5-6,TGTGCCAGCAGCTTGGAAGTGGTGGGGGAGACCCAGTACTTC,CASSLEVVGETQYF
TRBJ2-5,15,TRBD2,few,TRBV3-1,TGTGCCAGCAGCACAGCCTTAGCGGGAGGGCAGACCCAGTACTTC,CASSTALAGGQTQYF
TRBJ2-1,18,NA,many,TRBV15,TGTGCCACCAGCAGAGCCCCAGAGGGCGGCCGGGCGTACAATGAGCAGTTCTTC,CATSRAPEGGRAYNEQFF
TRBJ2-1,15,NA,many,TRBV29-1,TGCAGCGTTGGTGTTCTTCTGAGCTCCTACAATGAGCAGTTCTTC,CSVGVLLSSYNEQFF
TRBJ2-7,14,TRBD1,NA,TRBV7-7,TGTGCTAGCAGCTTCGGACAGGGTTTCTACGAGCAGTACTTC,CASSFGQGFYEQYF
TRBJ2-3,15,TRBD2,many,TRBV7-2,TGTGCCAGCAGCCGACTAGCGGGCGGGGCCGATACGCAGTATTTT,CASSRLAGGADTQYF
TRBJ2-6,11,NA,NA,TRBV30,TGTGCCAGATCTGGGGCCAACGTCCTGACTTTC,CARSGANVLTF
TRBJ2-3,15,TRBD2,few,TRBV20-1,TGCAGTGCTTCGAAAGCGGGGGGGCCCGGAGATACGCAGTATTTT,CSASKAGGPGDTQYF
TRBJ2-3,16,NA,NA,TRBV7-2,TGTGCCAGCAGCCCAAGGGTTAGAGGGGCCCTAGATACGCAGTATTTT,CASSPRVRGALDTQYF
TRBJ2-5,13,TRBD1,NA,TRBV12-3/TRBV12-4,TGTGCCAGCAGCCGGGACAGGAGAGAGACCCAGTACTTC,CASSRDRRETQYF
TRBJ2-1,14,TRBD2,few,TRBV5-5,TGTGCCAGCAGCGTACATAGCGGGTGCAATGAGCAGTTCTTC,CASSVHSGCNEQFF
TRBJ2-5,14,NA,many,TRBV15,TGTGCCACCAGCCCGGGGACGTACCAAGAGACCCAGTACTTC,CATSPGTYQETQYF
TRBJ2-3,16,TRBD2,many,TRBV7-6,TGTGCCAGCAGCTTAGCGGGGGGAGCGGGAGAATATACGCAGTATTTT,CASSLAGGAGEYTQYF
TRBJ2-7,15,TRBD2,many,TRBV5-1,TGCGCCAGCAGCTTGGGGCTAGCGGGAGACTACGAGCAGTACTTC,CASSLGLAGDYEQYF
TRBJ2-5,15,TRBD1,many,TRBV18,TGTGCCAGCTCACAGGGACAGGGGGCGGAGGAGACCCAGTACTTC,CASSQGQGAEETQYF
TRBJ2-3,15,TRBD2,few,TRBV7-3,TGTGCCAGTAGAAACCGGGGGGGCGTGACAGATACGCAGTATTTT,CASRNRGGVTDTQYF
TRBJ1-5,15,NA,few,TRBV7-9,TGTGCCAGCAGCTATTGGGGCCAAGGCAATCAGCCCCAGCATTTT,CASSYWGQGNQPQHF
TRBJ2-3,16,TRBD2,NA,TRBV18,TGTGCCAGCTCACTGACTAGCAACCCTAGCACAGATACGCAGTATTTT,CASSLTSNPSTDTQYF
TRBJ1-6,14,TRBD1,many,TRBV2,TGTGCCAGCAGCCCAAGGACAGGGAGATCACCCCTCCACTTT,CASSPRTGRSPLHF
TRBJ2-7,15,NA,NA,TRBV6-5,TGTGCCAGCAGTCCCGAGGGTTCATGGGGCAATGAGCAGTACTTC,CASSPEGSWGNEQYF
TRBJ1-4,15,NA,few,TRBV20-1,TGCAGTGCTAGAGATTCCCGCGGGTCGAATGAAAAACTGTTTTTT,CSARDSRGSNEKLFF
TRBJ2-3,14,NA,few,TRBV11-2,TGTGCCAGCAGCCATACAGGGCCAGGGGATACGCAGTATTTT,CASSHTGPGDTQYF